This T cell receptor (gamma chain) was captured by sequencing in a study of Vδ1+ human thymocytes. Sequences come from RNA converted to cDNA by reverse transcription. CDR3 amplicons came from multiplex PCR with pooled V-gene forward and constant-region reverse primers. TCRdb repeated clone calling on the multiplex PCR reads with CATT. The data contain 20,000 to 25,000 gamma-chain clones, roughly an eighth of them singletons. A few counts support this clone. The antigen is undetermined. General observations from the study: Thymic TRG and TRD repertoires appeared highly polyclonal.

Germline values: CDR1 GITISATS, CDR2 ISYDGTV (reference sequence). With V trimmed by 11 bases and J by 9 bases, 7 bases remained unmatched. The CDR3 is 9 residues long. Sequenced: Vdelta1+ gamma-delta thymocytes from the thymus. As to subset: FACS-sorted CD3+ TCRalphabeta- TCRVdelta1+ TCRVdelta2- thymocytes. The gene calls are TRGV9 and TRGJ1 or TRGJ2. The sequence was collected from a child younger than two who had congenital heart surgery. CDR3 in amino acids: CAWLTKKLF. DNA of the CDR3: TGTGCCTGGCTAACTAAGAAACTCTTT.